The following is a T cell receptor (beta chain) sequence with its context. Its cognate antigen is unknown. Treatment in this sample: around 19 received Ad26.COV2.S at low or high dose, single or two shots; several received placebo; per-sample allocation not given. Collection of the samples took place on day 63 after the first injection of vaccine or placebo. Produced via immunoSEQ multiplex PCR; TCRdb's table is partial and in-frame only. This table holds more than 350,000 clones, 80% to 95% found once. This sample is part of a study of Ad26.COV2.S vaccination and SARS-CoV-2 variants. Study-wide background: Donor was in the COV1001 Ad26.COV2.S trial arm. Recipients of Ad26.COV2.S got it intramuscularly, once or twice 56 days apart. General study results and limits: Vaccine recipients showed a spike-specific TCR breadth that was higher than in placebo recipients. Total T cell responses may have been underestimated by the TCR breadth and depth analyses.

The CDR3 is made up of 15 amino acids. From germline, CDR1 is GTSNPN and CDR2 SVGIG (reference sequence). V dropped 0 bases and J dropped 1 base, with 12 bases sitting between them. The chain couples TRBV30 to TRBJ1-2, with D unresolved. The sequence was collected from a person aged 18-60 years who received the Ad26.COV2.S COVID-19 vaccine or a placebo. The starting material was peripheral blood, obtained in a trial of Ad26.COV2.S vaccine versus placebo. The DNA for the CDR3 is TGTGCCTGGAGTGTACGTCTTCAGAGTAACTATGGCTACACCTTC. Its translation is CAWSVRLQSNYGYTF.